The 27 T cell receptor beta chains below were found in one sample sequenced in a study of blood T cell repertoires in COVID-19. Profiled with immunoSEQ multiplex PCR; TCRdb holds only in-frame clones, not every one. The table includes some 200,000 clones, around 84% detected once. Source material: peripheral blood. These receptors were obtained from a man in his fifties who had recovered from COVID-19.

This clone was seen a few times. The CDR3 sequence is CASSPPVGGTDTQYF. CDR3 nucleotide sequence: TGTGCCAGCTCACCACCGGTGGGAGGCACAGATACGCAGTATTTT. V gene TRBV18 combines with J gene TRBJ2-3, with a weak D call TRBD2 (5 bases). V lost 0 bases, J lost 1 base, and 8 bases lay in between. This CDR3 comprises 15 residues. Germline CDR1 and CDR2: KGHSH and LQKENI.

This chain uses TRBV4-1 with TRBJ2-1; no clear D. CDR1 and CDR2 from the germline V gene are MGHRA and YSYEKL. CDR3 length: 13 amino acids. V dropped 3 bases and J dropped 6 bases, with 9 bases sitting between them. The CDR3 loop reads CASSHVAANEQFF. In DNA, the CDR3 is TGCGCCAGCAGCCACGTAGCCGCCAATGAGCAGTTCTTC.

V and J are TRBV27 and TRBJ1-4, with TRBD1 identical over 8 bases. The junction had 9 bases not matched to a gene; V was cut back by 4 bases and J by 8 bases. Germline CDR1 MNHEY, CDR2 SMNVEV (reference sequence). CDR3 length equals 15 residues. The DNA of the CDR3 is TGTGCCAGCAGTTATACGGGACAGGCTATGGAAAAACTGTTTTTT. This encodes CASSYTGQAMEKLFF.

The rearrangement links TRBV5-1 to TRBJ2-3; 9 bases match TRBD2. The CDR3 runs to 16 residues. The germline CDR1 and CDR2 sequences are SGHRS and YFSETQ. V lost 0 bases and J lost 4; bases outside the gene matches: 6. Here the CDR3 reads CASSLGPAGGSDTQYF. CDR3 coding DNA: TGCGCCAGCAGCTTGGGTCCAGCGGGAGGATCAGATACGCAGTATTTT.

The chain couples TRBV24-1 to TRBJ2-3; 7 bases fit TRBD2. Unmatched junction bases numbered 4, after V lost 5 bases and J lost 0 bases. The CDR3 has 15 residues. Germline CDR1 reads KGHDR; CDR2 reads SFDVKD. The CDR3 sequence: CATSGSGMSTDTQYF. The CDR3 coding sequence is TGTGCCACCAGTGGAAGCGGGATGAGCACAGATACGCAGTATTTT.

J is TRBJ1-4 and V is TRBV27, with D possibly TRBD1 on 6 matching bases. In germline, CDR1 is MNHEY, CDR2 SMNVEV (reference sequence). V shed 2 bases and J shed 7 bases, with 11 bases lying between them. There are 14 residues in the CDR3. This CDR3 reads CASSLVGAGEKLFF. In DNA, the CDR3 is TGTGCCAGCAGTTTAGTGGGGGCCGGTGAAAAACTGTTTTTT.

Concerning this clone itself: Compared with germline, one end of the junction differs, possibly owing to a read error. The chain employs TRBV18 and TRBJ2-7; 11 bases agree with TRBD1. CDR3 length: 12 amino acids. CDR1 and CDR2 (germline): KGHSH, LQKENI. In nucleotides, the CDR3 is TGTGCCAGCTCTGCACCCGGGACAGGGGGTATATTC. Amino acid sequence: CASSAPGTGGIF.

The CDR3 nucleotides are TGTGCCAGCAGTTTAGCGGCAGGGGTCAATCAGCCCCAGCATTTT. Amino acid sequence: CASSLAAGVNQPQHF. The rearrangement links TRBV28 to TRBJ1-5, with D possibly being TRBD1 (6 bases). V was shortened by 2 bases and J by 3 bases, with 11 bases between the two germline ends. Germline V gene data show CDR1 as MDHEN and CDR2 as SYDVKM. There are 15 residues in the CDR3.

This clone was counted at least ten times. The CDR3 loop is CASSPGLAGYNEQFF. The CDR3 coding sequence is TGCGCCAGCAGCCCGGGACTAGCGGGCTACAATGAGCAGTTCTTC. The J gene is TRBJ2-1, the V gene TRBV4-1, with 12 bases lining up with TRBD2. V shed 4 bases, J shed 3 bases, and the junction held 1 base outside the gene matches. CDR3 length: 15 amino acids. Per the germline V gene, CDR1 is MGHRA and CDR2 is YSYEKL.

The gene calls are TRBV9 and TRBJ2-3, with D possibly TRBD1 on 5 matching bases. CDR3 length: 18 amino acids. Germline V gene sequence: CDR1 SGDLS, CDR2 YYNGEE. V was trimmed by 3 bases and J by 0 bases, leaving 20 bases between them. Here the CDR3 reads CASSASHPRGGSTDTQYF. The CDR3 region has the DNA TGTGCCAGCAGCGCTTCCCACCCAAGGGGCGGAAGCACAGATACGCAGTATTTT.

This clone occurred once. The chain links TRBV9 to TRBJ1-3, with a possible D match to TRBD1 (5 bases). CDR3 length equals 16 residues. Germline-derived CDR1 and CDR2 are SGDLS and YYNGEE. The ends were cut back, 1 base at V and 2 bases at J, with 13 bases in the middle. CDR3 sequence reads: CASSVRSAGAGNTIYF. The DNA for the CDR3 is TGTGCCAGCAGCGTACGATCGGCGGGGGCTGGAAACACCATATATTTT.

The rearrangement joins TRBV27 to TRBJ1-2; 7 bases fit TRBD1. The CDR3 extends over 14 amino acids. The V segment lost 5 bases and the J segment 4 bases; nucleotides outside the gene matches: 7. The germline V gene encodes CDR1 MNHEY and CDR2 SMNVEV (reference sequence). The DNA for the CDR3 is TGTGCCAGCAGTAACTCCAGGGGGAGCTATGGCTACACCTTC. Translation: CASSNSRGSYGYTF.

This rearrangement joins TRBV24-1 to TRBJ2-7, with D uncertain. Germline V gene data show CDR1 as KGHDR and CDR2 as SFDVKD. The CDR3 covers 11 residues. V dropped 4 bases and J dropped 3 bases, with 3 bases sitting between them. The CDR3 DNA reads as TGTGCCACCAGTGACCGCTACGAGCAGTACTTC. This codes for CATSDRYEQYF.

This clone came up once. The chain is built from TRBV6-1 and TRBJ2-1, with D uncertain. V was clipped by 3 bases and J by 10 bases, with 10 bases between them. This CDR3 region has 12 residues. CDR1 and CDR2 from the germline V gene are MNHNS and SASEGT. For the CDR3, the DNA is TGTGCCAGCAGTGATCTAGTTAACGAGCAGTTCTTC. It codes for CASSDLVNEQFF.

The chain is built from TRBV5-1 and TRBJ1-3; perhaps TRBD1 as D (6 bases). The V gene lost 5 bases and the J gene lost 1 base, with 10 bases spanning the gap. The CDR3 has 14 residues. CDR1 SGHRS and CDR2 YFSETQ come from the germline V gene. The DNA for the CDR3 is TGCGCCAGCAGGCCAACAGGGTCTGGAAACACCATATATTTT. This translates into CASRPTGSGNTIYF.

The V call is TRBV19, the J call TRBJ2-6, with D possibly matching TRBD1 (5 bases). V was cut by 5 bases and J by 0 bases, with 11 bases left in between. CDR1 is LNHDA and CDR2 is SQIVND in the germline V gene (reference sequence). The CDR3 is made up of 16 amino acids. The CDR3 coding sequence is TGTGCCAGTAGTCCACAGGCCGGCTCTGGGGCCAACGTCCTGACTTTC. This sequence encodes CASSPQAGSGANVLTF.

The chain links TRBV6-5 to TRBJ2-1, with 9 nucleotides matching TRBD2. The ends lost 5 bases at V and 9 bases at J; junction bases unmatched: 5. Germline assignment: CDR1 MNHEY and CDR2 SVGAGI. CDR3 size: 13 residues. In DNA, the CDR3 is TGTGCCAGCAGTAGGACTAGCGAGGGTGAGCAGTTCTTC. Its translation is CASSRTSEGEQFF.

The chain employs TRBV27 and TRBJ2-2, with D unresolved. This CDR3 spans 15 amino acids. V gave up 2 bases and J gave up 4 bases, with 11 bases separating them. Germline CDR1 and CDR2: MNHEY and SMNVEV (reference sequence). The CDR3 DNA sequence: TGTGCCAGCAGTTTACTCCGAGAGGTCACCGGGGAGCTGTTTTTT. Protein: CASSLLREVTGELFF.

The V call is TRBV5-1, the J call TRBJ2-5, with 10 bases identical to TRBD2. The CDR3 loop spans 15 amino acids. Trimming removed 5 bases from V and 5 bases from J; junction bases left unmatched: 9. Germline loops: CDR1 SGHRS, CDR2 YFSETQ. The CDR3 loop is CASRSSGSPGETQYF. The CDR3 coding sequence is TGCGCCAGCAGGTCTAGCGGGAGTCCAGGGGAGACCCAGTACTTC. Based on the CDR3 plus reference TRBV5-1 and TRBJ2-5, the full variable domain is KAGVTQTPRYLIKTRGQQVTLSCSPISGHRSVSWYQQTPGQGLQFLFEYFSETQRNKGNFPGRFSGRQFSNSRSEMNVSTLELGDSALYLCASRSSGSPGETQYFGPGTRLLVL.

This clone was seen a single time. This chain connects TRBV5-1 to TRBJ2-3; 10 nucleotides line up with TRBD2. This CDR3 spans 17 amino acids. Germline CDR1 reads SGHRS; CDR2 reads YFSETQ. Germline trimming cut 1 base from V and 6 bases from J; bases unmatched to any gene: 11. CDR3 in amino acids: CASSLMASGSVADTQYF. CDR3 in DNA: TGCGCCAGCAGCTTGATGGCTAGCGGGAGTGTGGCCGATACGCAGTATTTT.

The V call is TRBV6-6, the J call TRBJ1-5; D uncertain. Trimming took 5 bases from V and 7 from J, leaving 21 bases between them. Per germline, CDR1 MNHNY and CDR2 SVGAGI (reference sequence). This CDR3 contains 16 residues. CDR3 bases: TGTGCCAGCAGTATGACCCTTGAACCGAGCGGACAGCCCCAGCATTTT. Amino acid sequence: CASSMTLEPSGQPQHF.

This rearrangement joins TRBV27 to TRBJ1-5, with D unresolved. V lost 5 bases to trimming and J lost 4 bases, with 18 bases between them. Germline CDR1 and CDR2: MNHEY and SMNVEV (reference sequence). The CDR3 contains 16 residues. The CDR3 reads CASSPIGEGLNQPQHF. As DNA, the CDR3 is TGTGCCAGCAGTCCTATCGGGGAGGGCTTGAATCAGCCCCAGCATTTT.

V gene TRBV3-1 (or the pseudogene TRBV3-2) combines with J gene TRBJ2-2; possible D gene TRBD1, 5 bases. Between the trimmed V and J ends, which lost 4 bases and 1 base, there was a span of 10 bases. Germline values: CDR1 LGHDT, CDR2 YNNKEL (reference sequence). The CDR3 totals 15 residues. The CDR3 DNA sequence: TGTGCCAGCAGCCCGGGTCAGGGGAACACCGGGGAGCTGTTTTTT. Protein sequence: CASSPGQGNTGELFF.

This chain links TRBV28 with TRBJ1-2, with a tentative D call TRBD1 (5 bases). V lost 2 bases and J 5 bases, leaving 6 bases between the germline ends. There are 12 residues in the CDR3. The germline gives CDR1 MDHEN, CDR2 SYDVKM. The CDR3 DNA sequence: TGTGCCAGCAGTTTACGGACATATGGCTACACCTTC. Translated, it gives CASSLRTYGYTF.

J is TRBJ1-2 and V is TRBV6-2 or TRBV6-3; no definite D call. V dropped 4 bases and J dropped 4 bases, with 16 bases sitting between them. The CDR3 contains 15 residues. The germline V gene encodes CDR1 MNHEY and CDR2 SVGEGT. The CDR3 DNA sequence: TGTGCCAGCAGTTCGGGAGGGTTGAAGGGCTATGGCTACACCTTC. The encoded protein is CASSSGGLKGYGYTF.

This clone was seen a single time. Here the CDR3 reads CASSPAQGVRNEQFF. The CDR3 DNA sequence: TGTGCCAGCAGCCCCGCGCAGGGGGTCAGGAATGAGCAGTTCTTC. The V call is TRBV14, the J call TRBJ2-1; 7 bases are shared with TRBD1. The germline V gene encodes CDR1 SGHDN and CDR2 FVKESK. V shed 4 bases and J 7 bases; nucleotides not matched to a gene: 10. The length of the CDR3 is 15 residues.

The chain employs TRBV6-5 and TRBJ2-2, with 9 bases aligning to TRBD2. CDR3 size: 15 residues. CDR1 and CDR2 from the germline V gene are MNHEY and SVGAGI. The junction had 7 bases not matched to a gene; V was cut back by 7 bases and J by 4 bases. The CDR3 here is CASTRLREGTGELFF. The CDR3 bases are TGTGCCAGCACCCGTCTGCGGGAGGGCACCGGGGAGCTGTTTTTT.